The 5 T cell receptor beta chains in this list originate from one sample, sequenced in a study of CD8 T cells in ankylosing spondylitis. Notes on the study in general: Blood from ankylosing spondylitis patients appeared to carry a characteristic roughly eight-variant TCR beta motif.

TCRdb re-called the 5' RACE reads through MiXCR, storing one row per CDR3 protein. The profile shows more than 600,000 distinct CDR3 sequences, 15% to 20% of them singletons. These receptors have no identified antigens. Input material: blood, either unsorted or a sorted T cell fraction (not recorded which). Receptor source: a male donor with ankylosing spondylitis.

The rearrangement uses TRBV4-1 and TRBJ1-3, with D possibly being TRBD1 (5 bases). V lost 1 base, J lost 4 bases, and 11 bases lay in between. The CDR3 length is 15 residues. Germline CDR1 is MGHRA and CDR2 is YSYEKL. The chain's CDR3 is CASSQVGALGNTIYF. The CDR3 DNA is TGCGCCAGCAGCCAAGTAGGGGCGTTGGGAAACACCATATATTTT.

The chain couples TRBV5-1 to TRBJ2-5; 9 bases fit TRBD1. From germline, CDR1 is SGHRS and CDR2 YFSETQ. The CDR3 runs to 14 residues. The trim removed 0 bases at V and 4 bases at J, leaving 1 base unmatched. As DNA, the CDR3 is TGCGCCAGCAGCTTGGGGACAGGGGCAGAGACCCAGTACTTC. This sequence encodes CASSLGTGAETQYF.

The rearrangement uses TRBV6-2 or TRBV6-3 and TRBJ2-4; TRBD2 aligns across 7 bases. Germline values: CDR1 MNHEY, CDR2 SVGEGT. The CDR3 has 14 residues. The V gene end was trimmed by 2 bases and the J gene end by 11 bases; junction bases not matched to a gene: 9. Here the CDR3 DNA reads TGTGCCAGCAGTTACGGCCCCGGGGAGGGAGTTCAGTACTTC. Protein sequence: CASSYGPGEGVQYF.

In DNA, the CDR3 is TGTGCCAGCAGTTCCCCAGGACTAGCGGGGGGTTTAGGTGGGGAGCTGTTTTTT. It translates to CASSSPGLAGGLGGELFF. The chain employs TRBV12-3 or TRBV12-4 and TRBJ2-2; 14 nucleotides line up with TRBD2. CDR3 length: 18 amino acids. The V gene end was trimmed by 4 bases and the J gene end by 8 bases; junction bases not matched to a gene: 12.

J is TRBJ1-5 and V is TRBV2; D remains unclear. This CDR3 has 15 residues. Germline V lookup: CDR1 SNHLY, CDR2 FYNNEI. Deletions cut 1 base from V and 6 bases from J, with 13 bases between. Here the CDR3 DNA reads TGTGCCAGCAGTGAAGACGTGTTCGCGGTTCAGCCCCAGCATTTT. This codes for CASSEDVFAVQPQHF.